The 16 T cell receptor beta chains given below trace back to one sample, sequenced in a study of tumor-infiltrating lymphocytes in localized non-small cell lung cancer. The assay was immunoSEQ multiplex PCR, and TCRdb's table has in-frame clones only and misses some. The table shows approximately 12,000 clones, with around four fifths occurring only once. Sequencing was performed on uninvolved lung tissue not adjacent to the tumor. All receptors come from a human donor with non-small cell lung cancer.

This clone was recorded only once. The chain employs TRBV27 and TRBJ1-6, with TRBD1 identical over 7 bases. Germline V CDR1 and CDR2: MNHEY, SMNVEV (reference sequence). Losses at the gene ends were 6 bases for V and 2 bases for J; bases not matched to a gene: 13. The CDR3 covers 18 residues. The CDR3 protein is CASRYGLTGAPYNSPLHF. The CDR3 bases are TGTGCCAGCAGATATGGGTTAACAGGGGCCCCCTATAATTCACCCCTCCACTTT.

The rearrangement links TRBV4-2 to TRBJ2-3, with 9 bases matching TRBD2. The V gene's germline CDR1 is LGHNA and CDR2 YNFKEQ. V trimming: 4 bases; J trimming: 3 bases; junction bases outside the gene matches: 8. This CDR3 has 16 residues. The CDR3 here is CASSLGGGAVTDTQYF. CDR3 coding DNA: TGTGCCAGCAGCCTGGGCGGGGGGGCTGTGACAGATACGCAGTATTTT.

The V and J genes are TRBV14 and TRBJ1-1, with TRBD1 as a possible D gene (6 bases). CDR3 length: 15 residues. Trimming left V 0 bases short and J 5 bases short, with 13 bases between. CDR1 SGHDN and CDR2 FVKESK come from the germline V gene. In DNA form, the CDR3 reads TGTGCCAGCAGCCAAGAGGGGGGGGCGAGAACTGAAGCTTTCTTT. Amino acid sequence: CASSQEGGARTEAFF. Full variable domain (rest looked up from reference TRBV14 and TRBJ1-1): EAGVTQFPSHSVIEKGQTVTLRCDPISGHDNLYWYRRVMGKEIKFLLHFVKESKQDESGMPNNRFLAERTGGTYSTLKVQPAELEDSGVYFCASSQEGGARTEAFFGQGTRLTVV.

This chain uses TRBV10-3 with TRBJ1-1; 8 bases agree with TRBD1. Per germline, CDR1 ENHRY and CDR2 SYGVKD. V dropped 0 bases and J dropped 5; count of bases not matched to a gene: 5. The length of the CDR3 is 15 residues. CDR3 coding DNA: TGTGCCATCAGTGAGTCCGCAGACAGGGGTACTGAAGCTTTCTTT. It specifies CAISESADRGTEAFF.

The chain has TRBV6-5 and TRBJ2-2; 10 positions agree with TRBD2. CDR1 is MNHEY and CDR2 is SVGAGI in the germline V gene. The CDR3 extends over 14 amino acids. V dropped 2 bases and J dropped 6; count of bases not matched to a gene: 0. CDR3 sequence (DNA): TGTGCCAGCAGTTACGGGACTAGCGCCGGGGAGCTGTTTTTT. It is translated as CASSYGTSAGELFF.

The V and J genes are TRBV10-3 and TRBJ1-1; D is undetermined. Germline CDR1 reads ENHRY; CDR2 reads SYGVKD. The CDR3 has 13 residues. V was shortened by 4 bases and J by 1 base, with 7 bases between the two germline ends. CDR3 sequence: CAISARGNTEAFF. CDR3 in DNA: TGTGCCATCAGTGCTCGGGGGAACACTGAAGCTTTCTTT.

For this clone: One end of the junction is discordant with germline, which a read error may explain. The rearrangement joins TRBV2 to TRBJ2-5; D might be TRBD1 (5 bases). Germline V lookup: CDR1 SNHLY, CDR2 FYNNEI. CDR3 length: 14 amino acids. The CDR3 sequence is CATSRQGSGETQYF. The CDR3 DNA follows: TGTGCCACCAGTCGGCAGGGAAGTGGAGAGACCCAGTACTTC.

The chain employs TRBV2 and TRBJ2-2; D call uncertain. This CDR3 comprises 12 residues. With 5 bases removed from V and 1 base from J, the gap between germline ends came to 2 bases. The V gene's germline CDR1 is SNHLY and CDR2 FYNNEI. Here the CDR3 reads CASSKNTGELFF. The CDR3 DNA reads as TGTGCCAGCAGTAAGAACACCGGGGAGCTGTTTTTT.

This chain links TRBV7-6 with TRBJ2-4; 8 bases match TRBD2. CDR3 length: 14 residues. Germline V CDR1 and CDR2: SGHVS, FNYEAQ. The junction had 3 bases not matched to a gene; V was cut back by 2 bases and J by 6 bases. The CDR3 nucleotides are TGTGCCAGCAGCTTACGCGCGGGGGGAAACATTCAGTACTTC. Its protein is CASSLRAGGNIQYF. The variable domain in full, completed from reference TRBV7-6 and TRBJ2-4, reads GAGVSQSPRYKVTKRGQDVALRCDPISGHVSLYWYRQALGQGPEFLTYFNYEAQQDKSGLPNDRFSAERPEGSISTLTIQRTEQRDSAMYRCASSLRAGGNIQYFGAGTRLSVL.

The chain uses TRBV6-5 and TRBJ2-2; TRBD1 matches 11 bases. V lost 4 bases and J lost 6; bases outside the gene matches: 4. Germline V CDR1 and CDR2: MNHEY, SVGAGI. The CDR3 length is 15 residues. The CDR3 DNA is TGTGCCAGCAGTTCCCGGGACAGGGGGTCCGGGGAGCTGTTTTTT. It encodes CASSSRDRGSGELFF.

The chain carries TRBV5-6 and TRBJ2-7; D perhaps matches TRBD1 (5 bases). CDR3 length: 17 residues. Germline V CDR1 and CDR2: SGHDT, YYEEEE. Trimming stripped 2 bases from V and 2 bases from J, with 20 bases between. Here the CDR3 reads CASSLGQAYSEAYEQYF. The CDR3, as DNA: TGTGCCAGCAGCTTAGGACAAGCTTACTCTGAAGCCTACGAGCAGTACTTC.

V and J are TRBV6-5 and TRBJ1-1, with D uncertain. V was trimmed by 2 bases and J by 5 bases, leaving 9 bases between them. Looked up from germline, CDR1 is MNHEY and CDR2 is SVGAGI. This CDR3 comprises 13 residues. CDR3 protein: CASSYGDTTEAFF. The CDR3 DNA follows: TGTGCCAGCAGTTACGGGGATACAACTGAAGCTTTCTTT.

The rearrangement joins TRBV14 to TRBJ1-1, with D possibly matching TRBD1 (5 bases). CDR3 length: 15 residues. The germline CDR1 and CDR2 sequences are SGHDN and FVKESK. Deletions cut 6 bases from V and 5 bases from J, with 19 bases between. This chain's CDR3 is CASRPVGGRSTEAFF. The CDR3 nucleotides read TGTGCCAGCAGACCGGTCGGGGGGAGAAGTACTGAAGCTTTCTTT.

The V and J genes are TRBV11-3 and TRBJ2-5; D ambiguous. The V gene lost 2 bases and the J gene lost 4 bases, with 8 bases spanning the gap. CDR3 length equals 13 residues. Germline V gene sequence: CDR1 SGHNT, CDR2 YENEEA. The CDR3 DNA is TGTGCCAGCAGCTTAAGGGCCGGAGAGACCCAGTACTTC. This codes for CASSLRAGETQYF.

The CDR3 DNA sequence: TGTGCCAGCAGCTTAGGTTTGGGGAAGTCACCCCTCCACTTT. Residues: CASSLGLGKSPLHF. The chain couples TRBV7-8 to TRBJ1-6; unclear D gene. CDR3 length: 14 amino acids. The germline CDR1 and CDR2 sequences are SGHVS and FQNEAQ. V lost 1 base, J lost 10 bases, and 11 bases lay in between.

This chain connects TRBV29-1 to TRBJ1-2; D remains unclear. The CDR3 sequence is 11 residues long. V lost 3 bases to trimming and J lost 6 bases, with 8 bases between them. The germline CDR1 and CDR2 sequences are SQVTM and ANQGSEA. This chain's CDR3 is CSVDYGHGYTF. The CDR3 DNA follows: TGCAGCGTTGATTACGGACATGGCTACACCTTC.